This T cell receptor (beta chain) was obtained from a study of T cell responses to AZD1222 COVID-19 vaccine. Study-level points and caveats: Spike-specific TCR depth and breadth grew after two AZD1222 doses.

Data came from immunoSEQ multiplex PCR; TCRdb stores just in-frame clones and leaves some out. The sample lists under 150,000 clones, 80% to 95% seen once, with approximately 2.8% in the top ten. About this clone: Its antigen is as yet unknown.

V was clipped by 6 bases and J by 1 base, with 7 bases between them. The CDR3 has 12 amino acids. The clonotype comes from an adult in good health. Sequenced here: peripheral blood, sampled on day 0 of AZD1222 vaccination. J is TRBJ2-7 and V is TRBV12-3 or TRBV12-4; no clear D. The CDR3 loop reads CASSYGSYEQYF. DNA of the CDR3: TGTGCCAGCAGCTATGGGTCCTACGAGCAGTACTTC.